This TCR beta chain is drawn from a study of early T cells in non-severe SARS-CoV-2 infection (dated by TCRdb to about 2021). In the study overall: Because TCR sequencing was done on bulk RNA from unsorted whole blood, the alpha and beta chains could not be paired. Broader findings and caveats from the paper: Matching against VDJdb was skewed toward anti-spike CD8 responses, likely underestimated virus-specific expansions, and missed private and CD4 specificities.

The library was built by means of 5' RACE. The sample was run on a NextSeq 500. To correct for sequencing error and PCR bias, the TCR library protocol tagged individual cDNA molecules with unique molecular identifiers. Both TCR alpha and beta chains were sequenced, and tight co-correlation was observed between alpha and beta sequence abundances in each sample. In the source study's methods: V gene, J gene and CDR3 annotation of TCR sequences was performed with Decombinator V4. TCRs were defined as expanded if a significant change between any two time points was detected under a Poisson model with p below 0.0001. TCR abundances were normalised to the total number of TCRs sequenced per sample and expressed as counts per million. VDJdb, accessed 1 November 2021, was searched for CMV, EBV and SARS-CoV-2 annotated TCRs, excluding TCRs annotated for multiple antigens. In TCRdb, the public reads were trimmed at Q25 with fastp and aligned with MiXCR, with productive beta chains retained. One record per CDR3 amino acid sequence lists the most common genes and DNA. Clone size and V and J calls follow TCRdb, not the original study. In this sample the table shows approximately 50,000 distinct CDR3 sequences, almost 9.5% of which occur a single time. The ten largest account for about 15% of the sample.

This clonotype turned up a few times. What this receptor recognizes is not known. One base away there is no much larger clone; base qualities are not given. Set within a cohort of healthcare workers in London, UK, this nested case-control study involved weekly PCR testing of nasopharyngeal swabs along with blood sampling. Between 23 and 31 March 2020, the week of the UK lockdown, healthcare workers were enrolled and then followed up weekly for as long as 16 weeks. The source is an adult who was a healthcare worker with PCR-confirmed SARS-CoV-2 infection or an uninfected control (not recorded which). The sample taken for sequencing was whole blood.

The DNA sequence is given as TGTGCCAGCAGCCCACAGGGCCCCAGCGACAATGAGCAGTTCTTC. Its protein reads: CASSPQGPSDNEQFF. Recombination joined TRBV7-3 with TRBJ2-1; TRBD1 is possibly the D segment (6 matching bases). CDR1 and CDR2, per the germline V gene, are SGHTA and FQGTGA. The cysteine opens and the phenylalanine closes a CDR3 of 15 amino acids. Of the read, only the CDR3 DNA is kept; its 45 bases are in frame from base 1. At the junction V is shortened by 5 bases and J by 5 bases, with 16 bases in between. Supplemented by the reference TRBV7-3 and TRBJ2-1 proteins around the CDR3, the complete variable domain is GAGVSQTPSNKVTEKGKYVELRCDPISGHTALYWYRQSLGQGPEFLIYFQGTGAADDSGLPNDRFFAVRPEGSVSTLKIQRTERGDSAVYLCASSPQGPSDNEQFFGPGTRLTVL.